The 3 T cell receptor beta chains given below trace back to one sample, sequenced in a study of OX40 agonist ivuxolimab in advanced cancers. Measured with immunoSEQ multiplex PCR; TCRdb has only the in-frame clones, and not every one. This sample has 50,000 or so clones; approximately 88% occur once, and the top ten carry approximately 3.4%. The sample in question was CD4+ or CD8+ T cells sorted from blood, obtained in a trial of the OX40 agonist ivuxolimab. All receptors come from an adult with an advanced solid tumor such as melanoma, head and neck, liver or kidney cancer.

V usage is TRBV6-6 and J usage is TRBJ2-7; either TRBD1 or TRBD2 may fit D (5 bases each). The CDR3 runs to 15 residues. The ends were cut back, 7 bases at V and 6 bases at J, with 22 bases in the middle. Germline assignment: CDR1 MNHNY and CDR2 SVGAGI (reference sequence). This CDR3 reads CASTPRGATTLEQYF. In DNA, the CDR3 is TGTGCCAGCACTCCCAGAGGGGCGACTACACTCGAGCAGTACTTC.

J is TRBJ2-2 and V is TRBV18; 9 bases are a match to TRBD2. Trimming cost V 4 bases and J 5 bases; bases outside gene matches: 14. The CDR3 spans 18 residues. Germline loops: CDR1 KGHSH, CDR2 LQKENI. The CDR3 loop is CASSLNSGRGPQTGELFF. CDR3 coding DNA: TGTGCCAGCTCACTGAATAGCGGGAGAGGACCCCAGACCGGGGAGCTGTTTTTT.

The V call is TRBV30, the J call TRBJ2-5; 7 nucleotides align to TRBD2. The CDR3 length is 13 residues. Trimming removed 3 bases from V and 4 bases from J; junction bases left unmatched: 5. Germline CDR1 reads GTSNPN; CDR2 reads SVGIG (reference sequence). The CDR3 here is CAWRSAGLETQYF. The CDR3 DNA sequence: TGTGCCTGGAGATCAGCGGGACTAGAGACCCAGTACTTC.